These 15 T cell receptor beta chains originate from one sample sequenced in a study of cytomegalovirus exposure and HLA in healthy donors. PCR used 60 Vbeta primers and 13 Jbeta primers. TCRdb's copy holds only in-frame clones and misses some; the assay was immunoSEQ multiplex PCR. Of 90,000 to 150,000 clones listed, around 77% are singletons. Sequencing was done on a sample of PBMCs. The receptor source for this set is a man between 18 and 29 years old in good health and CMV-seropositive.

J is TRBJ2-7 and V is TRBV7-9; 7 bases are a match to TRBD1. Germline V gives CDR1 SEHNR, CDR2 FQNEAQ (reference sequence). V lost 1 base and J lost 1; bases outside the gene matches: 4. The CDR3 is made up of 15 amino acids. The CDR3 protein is CASSLDPGQSYEQYF. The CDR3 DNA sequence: TGTGCCAGCAGCTTAGATCCGGGACAGTCCTACGAGCAGTACTTC.

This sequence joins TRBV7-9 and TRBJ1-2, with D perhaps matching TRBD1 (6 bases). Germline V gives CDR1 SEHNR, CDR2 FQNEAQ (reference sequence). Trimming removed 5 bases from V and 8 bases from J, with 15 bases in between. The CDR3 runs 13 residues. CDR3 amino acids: CASSPQDREGYTF. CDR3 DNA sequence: TGTGCCAGCAGCCCCCAGGACAGAGAAGGCTACACCTTC.

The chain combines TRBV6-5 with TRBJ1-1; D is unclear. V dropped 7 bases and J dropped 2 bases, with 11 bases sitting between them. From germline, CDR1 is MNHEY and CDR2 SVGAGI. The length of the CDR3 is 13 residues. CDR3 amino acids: CASKTVINTEAFF. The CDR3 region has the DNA TGTGCCAGCAAAACGGTGATAAACACTGAAGCTTTCTTT.

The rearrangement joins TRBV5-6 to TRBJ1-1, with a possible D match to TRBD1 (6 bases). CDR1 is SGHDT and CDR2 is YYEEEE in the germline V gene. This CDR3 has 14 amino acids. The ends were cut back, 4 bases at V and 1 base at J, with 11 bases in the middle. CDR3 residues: CASSLGQANTEAFF. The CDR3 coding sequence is TGTGCCAGCAGCCTGGGACAAGCGAACACTGAAGCTTTCTTT.

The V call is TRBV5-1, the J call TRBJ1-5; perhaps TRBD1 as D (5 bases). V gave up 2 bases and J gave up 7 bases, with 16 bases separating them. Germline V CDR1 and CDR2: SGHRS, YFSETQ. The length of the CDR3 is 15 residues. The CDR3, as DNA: TGCGCCAGCAGCTTAGCAGGGATAGATGGGCAGCCCCAGCATTTT. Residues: CASSLAGIDGQPQHF. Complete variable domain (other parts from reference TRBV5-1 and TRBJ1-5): KAGVTQTPRYLIKTRGQQVTLSCSPISGHRSVSWYQQTPGQGLQFLFEYFSETQRNKGNFPGRFSGRQFSNSRSEMNVSTLELGDSALYLCASSLAGIDGQPQHFGDGTRLSIL.

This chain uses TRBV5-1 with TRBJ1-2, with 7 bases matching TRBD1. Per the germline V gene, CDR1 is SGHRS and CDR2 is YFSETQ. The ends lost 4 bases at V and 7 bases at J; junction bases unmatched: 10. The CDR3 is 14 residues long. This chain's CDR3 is CASSLDRVGGGYTF. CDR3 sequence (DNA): TGCGCCAGCAGCCTAGACAGGGTAGGAGGTGGCTACACCTTC.

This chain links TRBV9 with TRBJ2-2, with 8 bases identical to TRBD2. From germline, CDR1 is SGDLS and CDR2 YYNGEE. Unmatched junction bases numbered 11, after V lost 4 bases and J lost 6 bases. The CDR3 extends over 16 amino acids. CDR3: CASSSNPGGIAGELFF. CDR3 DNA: TGTGCCAGCAGCTCAAACCCGGGGGGGATCGCCGGGGAGCTGTTTTTT.

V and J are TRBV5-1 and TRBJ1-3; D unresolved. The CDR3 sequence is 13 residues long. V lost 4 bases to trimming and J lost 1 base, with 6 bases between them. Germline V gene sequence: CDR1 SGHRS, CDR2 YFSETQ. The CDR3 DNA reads TGCGCCAGCAGCGAGATGTCTGGAAACACCATATATTTT. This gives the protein CASSEMSGNTIYF.

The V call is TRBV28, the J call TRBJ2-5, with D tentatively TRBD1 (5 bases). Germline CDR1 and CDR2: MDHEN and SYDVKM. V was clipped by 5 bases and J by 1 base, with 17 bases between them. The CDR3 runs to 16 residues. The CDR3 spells CASSPLLHDSQETQYF. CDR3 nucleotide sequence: TGTGCCAGCAGTCCCCTTCTCCATGACAGCCAAGAGACCCAGTACTTC.

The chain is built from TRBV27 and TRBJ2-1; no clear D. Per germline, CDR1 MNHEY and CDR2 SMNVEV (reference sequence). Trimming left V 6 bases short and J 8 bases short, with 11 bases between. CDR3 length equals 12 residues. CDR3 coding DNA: TGTGCCAGCAGGATCTCAAGCGATGAGCAGTTCTTC. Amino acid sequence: CASRISSDEQFF.

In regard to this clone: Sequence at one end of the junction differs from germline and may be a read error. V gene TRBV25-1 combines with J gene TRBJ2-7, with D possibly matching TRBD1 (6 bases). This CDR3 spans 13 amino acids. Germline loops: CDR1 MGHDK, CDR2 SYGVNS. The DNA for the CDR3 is TGTGCCAGCAGCCGGGACATTACCTACGGGCAGTACTTC. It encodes CASSRDITYGQYF.

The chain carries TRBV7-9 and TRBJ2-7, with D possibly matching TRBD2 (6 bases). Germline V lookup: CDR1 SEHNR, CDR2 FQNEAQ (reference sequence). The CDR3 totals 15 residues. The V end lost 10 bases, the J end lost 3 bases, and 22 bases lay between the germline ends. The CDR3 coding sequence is TGTGCCATCCTCACTTACGGAGGGAAGAGCTACGAGCAGTACTTC. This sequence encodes CAILTYGGKSYEQYF.

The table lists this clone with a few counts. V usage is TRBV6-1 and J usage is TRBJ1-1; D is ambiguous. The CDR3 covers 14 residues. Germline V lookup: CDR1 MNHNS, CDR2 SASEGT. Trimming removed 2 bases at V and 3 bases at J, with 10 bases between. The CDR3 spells CASSELGEDTEAFF. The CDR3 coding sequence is TGTGCCAGCAGTGAATTGGGAGAGGACACTGAAGCTTTCTTT.

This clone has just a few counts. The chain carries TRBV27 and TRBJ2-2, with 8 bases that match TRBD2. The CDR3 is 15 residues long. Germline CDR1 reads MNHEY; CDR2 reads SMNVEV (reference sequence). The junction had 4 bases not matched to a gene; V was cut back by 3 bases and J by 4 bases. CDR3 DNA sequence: TGTGCCAGCAGTTTCCCGGGGGGGGGCACCGGGGAGCTGTTTTTT. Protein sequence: CASSFPGGGTGELFF.

The CDR3: CASSRLSGGDSYEQYF. The DNA for the CDR3 is TGTGCCAGCAGTCGGCTATCAGGGGGCGACTCCTACGAGCAGTACTTC. The V and J genes are TRBV27 and TRBJ2-7; 8 nucleotides align to TRBD1. The CDR3 length is 16 residues. Germline CDR1 MNHEY, CDR2 SMNVEV (reference sequence). V was pared by 5 bases and J by 0 bases, with 9 bases of the junction left unmatched.